The clone carrying this TCR beta chain has just a few counts. Adults between roughly 18 and 90 years of age took part from under 25 US areas. Which cohort a participant joined came from the clinical history participants gave. Two negative PCRs, clearance, or symptom resolution had been documented for recovered Cohort 3 donors. This specimen belongs to a study of blood T cell repertoires in COVID-19. Source study methods: Scientists estimated how many nucleated cells there were by amplifying reference gene primers. Profiled with immunoSEQ multiplex PCR; TCRdb holds only in-frame clones, not every one. Clonal size and the V and J genes are those of that table, whereas D and trimming came from the DNA. This sample has 300,000 to 450,000 clones; 75% to 90% occur once, and the top ten carry roughly 1%. There are 11 residues in the CDR3. The germline V gene has CDR1 MNHNS and CDR2 SASEGT. Trimming removed 0 bases at V and 9 bases at J, with 2 bases between.

The sequencing sample was made of PBMCs or T cells enriched from blood (not recorded which). This TCR came from a man in his late teens or twenties who had recovered from COVID-19. The rearrangement joins TRBV6-1 to TRBJ2-2; D gene unclear. The CDR3 reads CASSEARELFF. DNA of the CDR3: TGTGCCAGCAGTGAAGCCAGGGAGCTGTTTTTT.